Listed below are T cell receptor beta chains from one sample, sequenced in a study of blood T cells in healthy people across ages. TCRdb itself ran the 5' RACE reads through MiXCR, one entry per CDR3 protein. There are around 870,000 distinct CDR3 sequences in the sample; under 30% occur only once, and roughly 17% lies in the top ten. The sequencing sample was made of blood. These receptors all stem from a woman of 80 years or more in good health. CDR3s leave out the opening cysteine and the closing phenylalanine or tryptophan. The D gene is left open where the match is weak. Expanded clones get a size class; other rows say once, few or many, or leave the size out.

CDR3aa: ASNFGTESTDTQY
abundance: many
len: 13
j_gene: TRBJ2-3
v_gene: TRBV6-1
d_gene: -

CDR3aa: ASRLDGGAQETQY
abundance: many
len: 13
j_gene: TRBJ2-5
v_gene: TRBV5-1
d_gene: TRBD2

CDR3aa: ASLSYNEQF
abundance: many
len: 9
j_gene: TRBJ2-1
v_gene: TRBV6-6
d_gene: -

CDR3aa: ASSKEKGAPYEQY
abundance: many
len: 13
j_gene: TRBJ2-7
v_gene: TRBV21-1
d_gene: -

CDR3aa: ASSVVSPGQGAYEQY
abundance: many
len: 15
j_gene: TRBJ2-7
v_gene: TRBV5-1
d_gene: TRBD1

CDR3aa: ASSLIGGTNQPQH
abundance: -
len: 13
j_gene: TRBJ1-5
v_gene: TRBV7-2
d_gene: -

CDR3aa: ASSKSQTDTQY
abundance: -
len: 11
j_gene: TRBJ2-3
v_gene: TRBV21-1
d_gene: -

CDR3aa: ATSRGAVTGYEQY
abundance: many
len: 13
j_gene: TRBJ2-7
v_gene: TRBV15
d_gene: -

CDR3aa: ASSLVSGGYYNEQF
abundance: many
len: 14
j_gene: TRBJ2-1
v_gene: TRBV7-2
d_gene: TRBD2

CDR3aa: ASSLGGVGSTDTQY
abundance: many
len: 14
j_gene: TRBJ2-3
v_gene: TRBV7-2
d_gene: -

CDR3aa: ASSLLGPLGTDTQY
abundance: few
len: 14
j_gene: TRBJ2-3
v_gene: TRBV7-2
d_gene: -

CDR3aa: SAVDRGQEQY
abundance: many
len: 10
j_gene: TRBJ2-7
v_gene: TRBV20-1
d_gene: TRBD1

CDR3aa: ATSDTPRGYGYT
abundance: -
len: 12
j_gene: TRBJ1-2
v_gene: TRBV24-1
d_gene: -

CDR3aa: ATSDSAGDEQF
abundance: -
len: 11
j_gene: TRBJ2-1
v_gene: TRBV24-1
d_gene: TRBD2